The 21 T cell receptor beta chains presented below share a single source sample, sequenced in a study of CD8+CD57+ T cells in acquired aplastic anemia. Patients picked for sequencing had shown CD8+CD57+ cell expansion detected by flow cytometry. TCR beta VDJ and CDR3 profiles were obtained from a genomic DNA template. TCRdb re-called the reads through MiXCR, storing one row per CDR3 protein. The sample records around 190,000 distinct CDR3 sequences, 48% being singletons. The sample taken for sequencing was sorted CD4+, CD8+, or CD8+CD57+ T cells (not recorded which) from PBMCs. These receptors came from a human donor with aplastic anemia.

Points on this clonotype: A clone one base away is much larger, so this may be a read error. This CDR3 fails to terminate in the conserved phenylalanine or tryptophan, so it likely reflects a read error. The limits of the CDR3 on the DNA are not certain, so only TCRdb's listed CDR3 is given. The J gene is TRBJ1-2, the V gene TRBV5-1. Germline CDR1 reads SGHRS; CDR2 reads YFSETQ. Termini included, the CDR3 measures 13 amino acids. CDR3 in amino acids: CASSEGTNYGHTS.

Ten or more counts support this clonotype. The chain carries TRBV10-1 and TRBJ2-3; no definite D call. The CDR3 loop spans 14 amino acids. Germline CDR1 WNHNN, CDR2 SYGVQD (reference sequence). The V end lost 3 bases, the J end lost 8 bases, and 15 bases lay between the germline ends. DNA for the CDR3: TGCGCCAGCAGTGAATCCCGCTCTTTGGGTACGCAGTATTTT. The encoded protein is CASSESRSLGTQYF.

This clonotype was recorded many times. The chain employs TRBV12-3 or TRBV12-4 and TRBJ2-1, with 13 positions matching TRBD2. V was pared by 3 bases and J by 6 bases, with 14 bases of the junction left unmatched. CDR3 length equals 19 residues. The CDR3 reads CASSFGGLAGRMRSNEQFF. The CDR3 region has the DNA TGTGCCAGCAGTTTCGGGGGACTAGCGGGACGGATGAGGTCCAATGAGCAGTTCTTC.

There are a few counts of this clonotype. The chain carries TRBV11-2 and TRBJ2-3; D gene unclear. CDR1 is SGHAT and CDR2 is FQNNGV in the germline V gene. Trimming shortened V by 2 bases and J by 2 bases, and 14 bases separated the two germline ends. The CDR3 runs to 16 residues. CDR3 residues: CASSLRQLGYTDTQYF. The CDR3 DNA follows: TGTGCCAGCAGCTTACGGCAGTTGGGCTACACAGATACGCAGTATTTT.

V gene TRBV7-3 combines with J gene TRBJ2-5, with 12 bases aligning to TRBD2. The CDR3 runs 16 residues. Germline assignment: CDR1 SGHTA and CDR2 FQGTGA. The J segment lost 3 bases and the V segment lost 6 bases, leaving 8 bases of the junction unmatched. CDR3 sequence reads: CASSEGLAGLKETQYF. CDR3 bases: TGTGCCAGCAGTGAAGGACTAGCGGGGTTGAAAGAGACCCAGTACTTC.

CDR3 sequence: CAAGDSSYNEQFF. The CDR3, as DNA: TGTGCCGCGGGGGACAGCTCCTACAATGAGCAGTTCTTC. The chain uses TRBV10-3 and TRBJ2-1, with D perhaps being TRBD1 or TRBD2 (7 bases each). The length of the CDR3 is 13 residues. Germline CDR1 ENHRY, CDR2 SYGVKD. Trimming took 11 bases from V and 0 from J, leaving 11 bases between them.

This clonotype has at least ten counts. CDR3 region: CASSFGGADTEAFF. Written as DNA, the CDR3 is TGCGCCAGCAGCTTTGGGGGCGCGGACACTGAAGCTTTCTTT. The chain uses TRBV5-1 and TRBJ1-1; possibly TRBD1 for D (6 bases). Deletions cut 2 bases from V and 3 bases from J, with 11 bases between. Germline-derived CDR1 and CDR2 are SGHRS and YFSETQ. This CDR3 region has 14 residues.

This clonotype was observed a handful of times. The V gene is TRBV6-1, the J gene TRBJ2-2, with D tentatively TRBD1 or TRBD2 (5 bases each). The CDR3 length is 12 residues. Germline CDR1 and CDR2: MNHNS and SASEGT. CDR3 protein: CALGPNTGELFF. The CDR3 region has the DNA TGTGCTCTGGGACCGAACACCGGGGAGCTGTTTTTT.

This clonotype has ten or more counts. V usage is TRBV19 and J usage is TRBJ1-2; D uncertain. This CDR3 region has 12 residues. Germline-derived CDR1 and CDR2 are LNHDA and SQIVND (reference sequence). V was trimmed by 7 bases and J by 4 bases, leaving 10 bases between them. Written as DNA, the CDR3 is TGTGCCAGTACTGGTCAGGTCTATGGCTACACCTTC. Residues: CASTGQVYGYTF.

This clonotype was found a few times. The V gene is TRBV28, the J gene TRBJ2-2; possible D gene TRBD1, 5 bases. Trimming pared 2 bases from V and 4 bases from J, leaving 11 bases between. Germline V gene sequence: CDR1 MDHEN, CDR2 SYDVKM. There are 15 residues in the CDR3. The CDR3 nucleotides read TGTGCCAGCAGTTTAGCTGGGGCCGGCACCGGGGAGCTGTTTTTT. Its protein product is CASSLAGAGTGELFF.

This clonotype came up many times. The genes are TRBV6-6 and TRBJ1-6; D remains unclear. The CDR3 totals 13 residues. The germline V gene encodes CDR1 MNHNY and CDR2 SVGAGI (reference sequence). Trimming removed 2 bases from V and 8 bases from J, with 7 bases in between. This CDR3 is CASSYRIDSPLHF. The CDR3 coding sequence is TGTGCCAGCAGTTACAGGATTGATTCACCCCTCCACTTT.

The sample holds a few counts of this clonotype. The V gene is TRBV20-1, the J gene TRBJ2-3, with D possibly TRBD2 on 6 matching bases. The V and J ends lost 3 bases and 3 bases respectively, with 16 bases between them. Germline V gene lookup returns CDR1 DFQATT and CDR2 SNEGSKA (reference sequence). This CDR3 is built from 15 residues. DNA for the CDR3: TGCAGTGCTAGGGAATACGGGAGAGTGACAGATACGCAGTATTTT. It encodes CSAREYGRVTDTQYF.

This clonotype was observed a few times. The chain couples TRBV24-1 to TRBJ1-6; D unresolved. Germline CDR1 reads KGHDR; CDR2 reads SFDVKD. The V end was cut by 3 bases, the J end by 7 bases, with 15 bases between. This CDR3 has 16 amino acids. CDR3 sequence reads: CATSDPKLGTNSPLHF. The DNA of the CDR3 is TGTGCCACCAGTGATCCGAAGTTGGGTACCAATTCACCCCTCCACTTT.

The chain has TRBV9 and TRBJ2-1; 12 nucleotides line up with TRBD2. V lost 3 bases to trimming and J lost 6 bases; unmatched junction nucleotides: 7. CDR3 length: 16 residues. The V gene's germline CDR1 is SGDLS and CDR2 YYNGEE. DNA of the CDR3: TGTGCCAGCAGCGCCCATGGACTAGCGGGGACCAATGAGCAGTTCTTC. This translates into CASSAHGLAGTNEQFF.

The chain combines TRBV7-9 with TRBJ2-7; D remains unclear. Germline V lookup: CDR1 SEHNR, CDR2 FQNEAQ (reference sequence). The CDR3 length is 13 residues. The germline V and J ends were trimmed by 1 base and 0 bases, with 4 bases remaining between them. The CDR3 loop is CASSLVSSYEQYF. CDR3 sequence (DNA): TGTGCCAGCAGCTTAGTCAGCTCCTACGAGCAGTACTTC.

This clonotype showed up just a few times. The junction shows a germline mismatch at one end, possibly a read error. This chain joins TRBV7-7 and TRBJ2-7; 7 positions match TRBD2. The CDR3 is made up of 14 amino acids. Per the germline V gene, CDR1 is SSHAT and CDR2 is FNYEAQ (reference sequence). The CDR3 region is CASSPSGGSYEQYF. Written as DNA, the CDR3 is TGTGCTAGCAGCCCCTCGGGGGGCTCCTACGAGCAGTACTTC.

This clonotype was recorded at least ten times. V and J are TRBV20-1 and TRBJ2-2; TRBD2 agrees at 7 bases. After removal of 1 base from V and 6 bases from J, the junction contained 11 bases not matched to a gene. This CDR3 region has 16 residues. CDR1 and CDR2 (germline): DFQATT, SNEGSKA (reference sequence). The CDR3 protein is CSARAISGLSSGELFF. Written as DNA, the CDR3 is TGCAGTGCTAGAGCCATATCGGGACTATCGTCCGGGGAGCTGTTTTTT.

The chain combines TRBV7-2 with TRBJ2-7; 8 positions match TRBD1. Germline CDR1 reads SGHTA; CDR2 reads FQGNSA. The CDR3 is made up of 14 amino acids. Trimming cost V 5 bases and J 5 bases; bases outside gene matches: 8. The CDR3 DNA is TGTGCCAGCAGCCCACGGACAGGGTCCGACGAGCAGTACTTC. The encoded protein is CASSPRTGSDEQYF. Full variable domain (remainder filled in from reference TRBV7-2 and TRBJ2-7): GAGVSQSPSNKVTEKGKDVELRCDPISGHTALYWYRQSLGQGLEFLIYFQGNSAPDKSGLPSDRFSAERTGGSVSTLTIQRTQQEDSAVYLCASSPRTGSDEQYFGPGTRLTVT.

This clonotype has only a few counts. The V gene is TRBV11-1, the J gene TRBJ2-5, with a tentative D call TRBD2 (5 bases). The V and J ends lost 5 bases and 1 base respectively, with 8 bases between them. Germline loops: CDR1 SGHAT, CDR2 FQDESV (reference sequence). The CDR3 has 13 residues. CDR3 coding DNA: TGTGCCAGCAGCCCGAGCGGCCAAGAGACCCAGTACTTC. This sequence encodes CASSPSGQETQYF.

Comment on this clonotype: A much larger clone is a single base away; this may be a read error. This sequence joins TRBV19 and TRBJ1-5; D unclear. CDR1 and CDR2 from the germline V gene are LNHDA and SQIVND (reference sequence). The CDR3 covers 15 residues. V shed 6 bases and J shed 2 bases, with 14 bases lying between them. CDR3 region: CASRGRINGNQPQHF. CDR3 coding DNA: TGTGCCAGTAGGGGCAGGATAAACGGCAATCAGCCCCAGCATTTT.

The chain uses TRBV7-8 and TRBJ2-7, with D perhaps TRBD1 (6 bases). This CDR3 is 14 amino acids long. The V end was cut by 4 bases, the J end by 2 bases, with 12 bases between. The germline gives CDR1 SGHVS, CDR2 FQNEAQ. CDR3 loop: CASSYQTGPYEQYF. In DNA, the CDR3 is TGTGCCAGCAGCTACCAGACAGGTCCCTACGAGCAGTACTTC.